This T cell receptor (beta chain) is from a study of blood T cell repertoires in COVID-19. Study at large: Both acute and convalescent COVID-19 samples were obtained from the United States, Italy and Spain.

Assay: immunoSEQ multiplex PCR; the TCRdb copy retains only in-frame clones and omits some. The table lists approximately 160,000 clones, approximately 88% of them singletons. Trimming removed 6 bases at V and 0 bases at J, with 8 bases between. CDR3 length: 13 residues. The genes are TRBV12-3 or TRBV12-4 and TRBJ1-2; D remains unclear. The specimen sequenced was peripheral blood. The origin of this receptor is a woman aged 55-69 years with acute or convalescent COVID-19. CDR3 amino acids: CASSQTANYGYTF. DNA of the CDR3: TGTGCCAGCAGCCAAACAGCTAACTATGGCTACACCTTC.